This TCR beta chain was captured in a study of control samples from healthy donors and cancer patients. Trimming took 6 bases from V and 10 from J, leaving 13 bases between them. In germline, CDR1 is MNHEY, CDR2 SVGAGI. The CDR3 has 12 residues. The repertoire was sequenced with immunoSEQ multiplex PCR; TCRdb's copy has only in-frame clones and lacks some. Among about 100,000 clones listed, roughly 84% were seen once. The chain carries TRBV6-5 and TRBJ2-1; D unclear. Sequencing was done on a sample of blood. The clonotype comes from a woman in her fifties or sixties in good health. CDR3 region: CASRNRRSEQFF. The DNA for the CDR3 is TGTGCCAGCAGGAATCGGCGTAGCGAGCAGTTCTTC.